This T cell receptor (beta chain) was documented in a study of regulatory T cells in long-lasting Graves disease. The sample holds a few counts of this clonotype. The CDR3 runs 17 residues. Germline CDR1 LGHDT, CDR2 YNNKEL (reference sequence). J was trimmed by 1 base and V by 2 bases; bases with no gene match: 7. The time point was: newly diagnosed GD, antithyroid drugs for less than 3 months. The TCR library was made from RNA that had been extracted from PBMCs in TRIzol. Construction of TCR beta libraries relied on iRepertoire HTBI primers and on Arm-PCR targeting CDR3 regions. Via MiXCR, TCRdb re-called the multiplex PCR reads, giving one row per CDR3 protein. The sample has about 440,000 distinct CDR3 sequences, about 15% seen once. The data also belong to a second study, concerning T cells in Graves' hyperthyroidism and ophthalmopathy.

The J gene is TRBJ2-2, the V gene TRBV3-1; 7 bases match TRBD2. This specimen was peripheral blood mononuclear cells (PBMCs), taken at new diagnosis, from a patient treated with antithyroid drugs. This clonotype originated in a woman aged 25-40 years with Graves disease. The CDR3 reads CASSQTGSGWNTGELFF. The CDR3 coding sequence is TGTGCCAGCAGCCAAACGGGTAGCGGGTGGAACACCGGGGAGCTGTTTTTT.